The T cell receptor (beta chain) under discussion was sequenced for a study of memory CD4+ T cells and cytomegalovirus serostatus. Points from the study as a whole: Suggested: most of the CMV-linked TCR signature lies in CD4+ memory cells.

The germline CDR1 and CDR2 sequences are MDHEN and SYDVKM. The V end lost 5 bases, the J end lost 8 bases, and 22 bases lay between the germline ends. CDR3 length equals 16 residues. Single viable CD3+CD4+CD8-CD45RO+ cells were sorted as the memory CD4+ T cells. Method: immunoSEQ multiplex PCR; TCRdb's copy keeps in-frame clones and lacks some. This table has over 75,000 clones, over 70% appearing once. In regard to this clone: The antigen remains unidentified.

The sequencing input was memory CD4+ T cells from blood. This clonotype was sampled from an adult in good health and CMV-seropositive. The rearrangement links TRBV28 to TRBJ2-1, with a possible D match to TRBD2 (6 bases). The CDR3 DNA reads as TGTGCCAGCAGTGTCGGGACTGCCAATGGTTTCTATGAGCAGTTCTTC. Amino acid sequence: CASSVGTANGFYEQFF. The full variable domain, rest sourced from reference TRBV28 and TRBJ2-1, is DVKVTQSSRYLVKRTGEKVFLECVQDMDHENMFWYRQDPGLGLRLIYFSYDVKMKEKGDIPEGYSVSREKKERFSLILESASTNQTSMYLCASSVGTANGFYEQFFGPGTRLTVL.